These 3 T cell receptor beta chains were all obtained from the same sample, sequenced in a study of technical replicates of blood from a handful of donors. TCRdb's table, derived via immunoSEQ multiplex PCR, lists solely in-frame clones and lacks some. The repertoire holds fewer than 100,000 clones, with about 94% as singletons. Source material: T cells isolated from PBMCs. These receptors were obtained from a human donor in good health.

For the CDR3, the DNA is TGTGCCAGTAGTATGACTAGCGGGAGCCTCTACGAGCAGTACTTC. Translation gives CASSMTSGSLYEQYF. This sequence joins TRBV19 and TRBJ2-7; 12 positions agree with TRBD2. Per the germline V gene, CDR1 is LNHDA and CDR2 is SQIVND (reference sequence). J was trimmed by 3 bases and V by 3 bases; bases with no gene match: 3. CDR3 length: 15 residues.

Only a few counts were recorded for this clone. This rearrangement joins TRBV30 to TRBJ1-1; D not resolved. Germline CDR1 is GTSNPN and CDR2 is SVGIG (reference sequence). The CDR3 consists of 13 residues. Trimming left V 5 bases short and J 1 base short, with 11 bases between. The CDR3 nucleotides read TGTGCCTGGGACCGAGGTAGGAACACTGAAGCTTTCTTT. Amino acids: CAWDRGRNTEAFF.

The chain is built from TRBV10-3 and TRBJ2-1; 8 nucleotides line up with TRBD1. Germline V gene lookup returns CDR1 ENHRY and CDR2 SYGVKD. The CDR3 runs 13 residues. The junction had 4 bases not matched to a gene; V was cut back by 6 bases and J by 6 bases. CDR3 region: CAIRQGVGNEQFF. CDR3 coding DNA: TGTGCCATCAGACAGGGGGTAGGCAATGAGCAGTTCTTC.